The T cell receptor (beta chain) described here comes from a study of siplizumab effects on memory and regulatory T cells. Trimming took 5 bases from V and 1 from J, leaving 9 bases between them. This CDR3 spans 14 amino acids. Per germline, CDR1 SGHTA and CDR2 FQGNSA. Measured with immunoSEQ multiplex PCR; TCRdb has only the in-frame clones, and not every one. The repertoire holds about 120,000 clones, with about 93% as singletons. Source material: non-Treg CD4+ T cells sorted from blood. The rearrangement links TRBV7-2 to TRBJ1-3; D is undetermined. The clonotype was recovered from a human donor in good health. The CDR3 loop is CASSIRESGNTIYF. Here the CDR3 DNA reads TGTGCCAGCAGCATAAGGGAATCTGGAAACACCATATATTTT.